This TCR beta chain was sequenced for a study of cytomegalovirus exposure and HLA in healthy donors. This CDR3 is built from 16 residues. CDR1 and CDR2 from the germline V gene are MNHEY and SMNVEV (reference sequence). Profiled with immunoSEQ multiplex PCR; TCRdb holds only in-frame clones, not every one. The profile shows 130,000 or so clones, about 90% of them singletons. General study points: Whilst most TCR sequences proved rare, a subset of public TCRs occurred across many donors.

In the case of this clone: What it binds is unknown.

This rearrangement joins TRBV27 to TRBJ2-5; perhaps TRBD2 as D (5 bases). The DNA end favors TRBJ2-7, so the J call may be wrong. The TCR was taken from a man aged 30-40 years in good health and CMV-seronegative. Sequences were obtained from PBMCs. CDR3 coding DNA: TGTGCCAGCAGTTTGTATTCCGGGGAAGACTCCTACGAGCAGTACTTC. Translating it yields CASSLYSGEDSYEQYF.